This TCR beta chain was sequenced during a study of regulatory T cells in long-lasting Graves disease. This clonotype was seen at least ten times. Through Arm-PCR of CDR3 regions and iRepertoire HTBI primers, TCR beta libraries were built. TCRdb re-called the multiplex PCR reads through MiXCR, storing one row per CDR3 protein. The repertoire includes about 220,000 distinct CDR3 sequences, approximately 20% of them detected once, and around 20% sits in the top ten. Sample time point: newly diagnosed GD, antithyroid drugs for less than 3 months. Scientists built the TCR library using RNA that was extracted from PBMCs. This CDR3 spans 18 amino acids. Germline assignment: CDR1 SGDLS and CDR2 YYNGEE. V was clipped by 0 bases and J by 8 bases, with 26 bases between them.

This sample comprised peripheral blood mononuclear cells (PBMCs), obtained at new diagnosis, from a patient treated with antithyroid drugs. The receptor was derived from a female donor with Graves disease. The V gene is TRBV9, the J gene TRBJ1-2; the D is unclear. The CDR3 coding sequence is TGTGCCAGCAGCGTAGGGCCCTCATTTGGTTCGGTAATTCTGGGCTACACCTTC. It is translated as CASSVGPSFGSVILGYTF.